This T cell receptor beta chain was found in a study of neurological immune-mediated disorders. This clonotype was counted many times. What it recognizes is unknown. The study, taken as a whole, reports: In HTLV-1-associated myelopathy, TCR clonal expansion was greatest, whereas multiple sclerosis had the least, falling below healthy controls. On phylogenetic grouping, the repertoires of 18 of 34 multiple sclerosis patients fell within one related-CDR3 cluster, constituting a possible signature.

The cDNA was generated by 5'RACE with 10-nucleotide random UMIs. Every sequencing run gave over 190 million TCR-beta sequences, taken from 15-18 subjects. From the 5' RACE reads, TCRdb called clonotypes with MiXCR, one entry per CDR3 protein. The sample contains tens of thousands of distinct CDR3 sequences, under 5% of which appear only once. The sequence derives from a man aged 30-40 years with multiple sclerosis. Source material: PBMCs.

CDR3 loop: CASSSRGIANTGELFF. The CDR3 DNA is TGTGCCAGCAGCTCACGAGGGATAGCGAACACCGGGGAGCTGTTTTTT. The chain uses TRBV5-5 and TRBJ2-2, with a weak D call TRBD2 (5 bases). CDR1 SGHKS and CDR2 YYEKEE come from the germline V gene (reference sequence). V was trimmed by 3 bases and J by 0 bases, leaving 12 bases between them. The CDR3 sequence is 16 residues long.